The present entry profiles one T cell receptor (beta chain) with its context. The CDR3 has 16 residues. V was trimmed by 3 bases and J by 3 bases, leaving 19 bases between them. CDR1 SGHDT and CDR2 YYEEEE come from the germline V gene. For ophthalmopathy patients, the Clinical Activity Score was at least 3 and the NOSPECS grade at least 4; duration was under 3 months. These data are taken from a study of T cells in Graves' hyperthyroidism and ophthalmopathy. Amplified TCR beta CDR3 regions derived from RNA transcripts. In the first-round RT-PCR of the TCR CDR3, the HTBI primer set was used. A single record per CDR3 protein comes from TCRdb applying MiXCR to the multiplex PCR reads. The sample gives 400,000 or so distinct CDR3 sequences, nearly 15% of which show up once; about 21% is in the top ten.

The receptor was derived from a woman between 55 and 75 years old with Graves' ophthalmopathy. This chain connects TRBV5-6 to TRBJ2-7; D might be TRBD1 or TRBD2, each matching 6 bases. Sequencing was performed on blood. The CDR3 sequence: CASSYWGVRGIYEQYF. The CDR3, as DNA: TGTGCCAGCAGCTACTGGGGGGTGAGGGGGATCTACGAGCAGTACTTC.